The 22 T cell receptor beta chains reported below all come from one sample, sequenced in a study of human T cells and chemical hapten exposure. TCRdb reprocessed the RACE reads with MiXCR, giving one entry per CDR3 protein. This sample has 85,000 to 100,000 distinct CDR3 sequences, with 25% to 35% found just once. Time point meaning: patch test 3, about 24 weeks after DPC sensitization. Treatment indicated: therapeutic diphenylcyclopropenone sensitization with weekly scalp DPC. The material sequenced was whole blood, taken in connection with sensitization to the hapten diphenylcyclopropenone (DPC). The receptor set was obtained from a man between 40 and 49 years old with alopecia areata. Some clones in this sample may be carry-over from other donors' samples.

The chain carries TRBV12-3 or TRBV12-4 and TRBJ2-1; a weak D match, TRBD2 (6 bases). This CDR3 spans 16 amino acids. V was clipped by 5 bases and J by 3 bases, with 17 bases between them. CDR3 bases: TGTGCCAGCAGTCCCCTACGGGACTTTTTCTACAATGAGCAGTTCTTC. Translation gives CASSPLRDFFYNEQFF.

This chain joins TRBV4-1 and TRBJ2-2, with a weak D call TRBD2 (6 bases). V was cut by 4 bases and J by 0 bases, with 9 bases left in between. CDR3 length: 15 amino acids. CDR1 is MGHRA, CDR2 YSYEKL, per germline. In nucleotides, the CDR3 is TGCGCCAGCAGCCTCGGACTAACGAACACCGGGGAGCTGTTTTTT. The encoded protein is CASSLGLTNTGELFF.

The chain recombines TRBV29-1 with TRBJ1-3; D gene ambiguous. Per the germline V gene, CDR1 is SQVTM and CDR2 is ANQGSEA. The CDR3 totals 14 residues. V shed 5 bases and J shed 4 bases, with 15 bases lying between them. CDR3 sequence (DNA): TGCAGCGTTATACCTGCGGGCTGCGGAAACACCATATATTTT. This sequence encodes CSVIPAGCGNTIYF.

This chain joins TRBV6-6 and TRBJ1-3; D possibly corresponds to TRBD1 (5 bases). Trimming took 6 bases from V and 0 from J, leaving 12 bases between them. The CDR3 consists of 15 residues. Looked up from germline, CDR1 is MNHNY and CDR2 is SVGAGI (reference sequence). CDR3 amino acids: CASRYDRASGNTIYF. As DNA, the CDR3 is TGTGCCAGCAGATATGACAGAGCCTCTGGAAACACCATATATTTT.

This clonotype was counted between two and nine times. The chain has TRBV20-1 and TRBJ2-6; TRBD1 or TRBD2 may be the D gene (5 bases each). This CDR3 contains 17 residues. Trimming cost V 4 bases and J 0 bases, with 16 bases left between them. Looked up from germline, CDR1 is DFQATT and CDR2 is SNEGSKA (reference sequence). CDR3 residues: CSANRDVESSGANVLTF. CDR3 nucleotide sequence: TGCAGTGCTAACCGGGACGTCGAGAGCTCTGGGGCCAACGTCCTGACTTTC.

CDR3 loop: CASSAYVQGRSGELFF. In nucleotides, the CDR3 is TGTGCCAGCAGTGCCTACGTCCAGGGGAGGTCCGGGGAGCTGTTTTTT. J is TRBJ2-2 and V is TRBV6-1; D may be TRBD1 or TRBD2 (6 bases each). This CDR3 contains 16 residues. Germline V gene lookup returns CDR1 MNHNS and CDR2 SASEGT. The V end lost 4 bases, the J end lost 6 bases, and 18 bases lay between the germline ends.

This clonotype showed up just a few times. The CDR3 loop is CASSKDRLGTGELFF. The CDR3 DNA follows: TGTGCCAGCAGTAAGGACAGACTCGGGACCGGGGAGCTGTTTTTT. The rearrangement uses TRBV6-1 and TRBJ2-2, with D possibly being TRBD1 (6 bases). The CDR3 loop spans 15 amino acids. V shed 5 bases and J shed 5 bases, with 15 bases lying between them. Germline CDR1 is MNHNS and CDR2 is SASEGT.

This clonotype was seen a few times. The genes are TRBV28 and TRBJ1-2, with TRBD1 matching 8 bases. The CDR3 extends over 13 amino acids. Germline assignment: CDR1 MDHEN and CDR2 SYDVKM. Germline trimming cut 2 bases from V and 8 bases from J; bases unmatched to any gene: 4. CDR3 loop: CASSLGQGRGYTF. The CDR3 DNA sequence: TGTGCCAGCAGTTTAGGACAGGGACGCGGCTACACCTTC.

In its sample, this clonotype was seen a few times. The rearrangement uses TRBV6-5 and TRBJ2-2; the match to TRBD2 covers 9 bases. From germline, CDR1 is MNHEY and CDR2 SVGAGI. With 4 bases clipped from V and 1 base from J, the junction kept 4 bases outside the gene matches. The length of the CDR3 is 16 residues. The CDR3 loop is CASSLPTSGNTGELFF. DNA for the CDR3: TGTGCCAGCAGTTTACCGACTAGCGGGAACACCGGGGAGCTGTTTTTT.

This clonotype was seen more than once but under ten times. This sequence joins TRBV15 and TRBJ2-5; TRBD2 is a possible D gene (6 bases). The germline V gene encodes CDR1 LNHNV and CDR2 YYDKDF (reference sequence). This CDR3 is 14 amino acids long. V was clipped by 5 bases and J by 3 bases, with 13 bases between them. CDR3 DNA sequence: TGTGCCACCAGCGTAGGAGGGGAAGAAGAGACCCAGTACTTC. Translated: CATSVGGEEETQYF.

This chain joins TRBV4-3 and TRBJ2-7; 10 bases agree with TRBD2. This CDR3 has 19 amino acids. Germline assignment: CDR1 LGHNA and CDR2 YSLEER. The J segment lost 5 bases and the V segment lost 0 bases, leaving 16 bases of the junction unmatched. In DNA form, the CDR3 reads TGCGCCAGCAGCCAAGAGGTAACGCAGAGCGGGAGGGCCGGGAACGAGCAGTACTTC. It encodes CASSQEVTQSGRAGNEQYF.

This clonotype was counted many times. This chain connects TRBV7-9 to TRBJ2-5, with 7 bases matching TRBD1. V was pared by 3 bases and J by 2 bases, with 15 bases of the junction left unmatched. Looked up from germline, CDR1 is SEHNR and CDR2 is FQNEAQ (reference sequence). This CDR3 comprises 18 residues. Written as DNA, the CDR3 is TGTGCCAGCAGCTTCCCCCTTAGACAGGGAAGGGAACAAGAGACCCAGTACTTC. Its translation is CASSFPLRQGREQETQYF.

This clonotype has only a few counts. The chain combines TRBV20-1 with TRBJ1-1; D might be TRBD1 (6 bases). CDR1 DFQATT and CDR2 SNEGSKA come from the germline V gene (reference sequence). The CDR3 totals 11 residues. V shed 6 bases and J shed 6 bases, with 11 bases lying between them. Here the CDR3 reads CSASDRPEAFF. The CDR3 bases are TGCAGTGCCAGCGACAGGCCTGAAGCTTTCTTT.

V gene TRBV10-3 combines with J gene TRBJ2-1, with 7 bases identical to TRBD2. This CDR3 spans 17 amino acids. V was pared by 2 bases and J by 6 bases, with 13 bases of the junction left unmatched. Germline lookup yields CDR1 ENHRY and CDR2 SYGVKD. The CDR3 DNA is TGTGCCATCAGTGAGATATTGAGGGCGGGAGCAGCCAATGAGCAGTTCTTC. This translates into CAISEILRAGAANEQFF.

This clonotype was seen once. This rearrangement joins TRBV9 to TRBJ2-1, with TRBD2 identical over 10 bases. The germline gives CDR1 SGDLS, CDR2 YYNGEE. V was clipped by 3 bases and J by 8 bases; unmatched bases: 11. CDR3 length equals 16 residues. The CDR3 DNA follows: TGTGCCAGCAGCGGACAGCGGGAGGGCCTTACGGATGAGCAGTTCTTC. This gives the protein CASSGQREGLTDEQFF.

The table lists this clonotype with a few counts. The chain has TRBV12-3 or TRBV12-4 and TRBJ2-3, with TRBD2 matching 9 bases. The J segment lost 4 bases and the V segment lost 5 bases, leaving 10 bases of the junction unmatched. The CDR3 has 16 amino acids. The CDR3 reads CASSPAGGRGADTQYF. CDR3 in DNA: TGTGCCAGCAGTCCGGCGGGGGGGCGCGGTGCAGATACGCAGTATTTT.

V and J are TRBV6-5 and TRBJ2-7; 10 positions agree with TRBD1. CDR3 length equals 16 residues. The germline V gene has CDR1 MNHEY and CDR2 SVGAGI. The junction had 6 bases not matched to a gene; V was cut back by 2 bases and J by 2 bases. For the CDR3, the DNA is TGTGCCAGCAGTTACGAGACCGGGACAGGGGCCTACGAGCAGTACTTC. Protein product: CASSYETGTGAYEQYF.

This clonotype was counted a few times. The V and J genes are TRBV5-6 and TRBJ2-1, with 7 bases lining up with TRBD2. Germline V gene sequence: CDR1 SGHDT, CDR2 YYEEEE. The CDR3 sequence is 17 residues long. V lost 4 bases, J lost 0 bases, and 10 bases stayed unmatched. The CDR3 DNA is TGTGCCAGCAGCCATATAAGACTAGCAGACTCCTACAATGAGCAGTTCTTC. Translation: CASSHIRLADSYNEQFF.

The CDR3 DNA reads TGTGCCAGCAGCTTAGGTCCCCGGGGACTAGCGGCCTCCTACAATGAGCAGTTCTTC. The encoded protein is CASSLGPRGLAASYNEQFF. The chain recombines TRBV7-2 with TRBJ2-1; TRBD2 matches at 11 bases. The length of the CDR3 is 19 residues. V lost 1 base, J lost 0 bases, and 8 bases stayed unmatched. The V gene's germline CDR1 is SGHTA and CDR2 FQGNSA.

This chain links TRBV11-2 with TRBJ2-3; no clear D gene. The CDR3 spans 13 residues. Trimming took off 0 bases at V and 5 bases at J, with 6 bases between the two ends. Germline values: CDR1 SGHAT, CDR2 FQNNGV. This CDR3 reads CASSLEVEDTQYF. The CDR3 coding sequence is TGTGCCAGCAGCTTAGAAGTGGAAGATACGCAGTATTTT.

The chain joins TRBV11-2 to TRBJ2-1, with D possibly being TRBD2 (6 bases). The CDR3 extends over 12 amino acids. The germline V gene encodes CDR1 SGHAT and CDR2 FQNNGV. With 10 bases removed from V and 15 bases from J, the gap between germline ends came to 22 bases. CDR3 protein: CATTVGLSRTFF. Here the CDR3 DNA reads TGTGCCACCACCGTGGGACTCTCCCGGACGTTCTTC.

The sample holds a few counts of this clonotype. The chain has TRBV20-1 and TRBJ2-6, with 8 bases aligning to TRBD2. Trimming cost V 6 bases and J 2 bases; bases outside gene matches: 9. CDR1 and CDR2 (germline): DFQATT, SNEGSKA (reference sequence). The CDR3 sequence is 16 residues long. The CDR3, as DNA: TGCAGTGCCACAGCGGGAGTAAGGGCTGGGGCCAACGTCCTGACTTTC. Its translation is CSATAGVRAGANVLTF.